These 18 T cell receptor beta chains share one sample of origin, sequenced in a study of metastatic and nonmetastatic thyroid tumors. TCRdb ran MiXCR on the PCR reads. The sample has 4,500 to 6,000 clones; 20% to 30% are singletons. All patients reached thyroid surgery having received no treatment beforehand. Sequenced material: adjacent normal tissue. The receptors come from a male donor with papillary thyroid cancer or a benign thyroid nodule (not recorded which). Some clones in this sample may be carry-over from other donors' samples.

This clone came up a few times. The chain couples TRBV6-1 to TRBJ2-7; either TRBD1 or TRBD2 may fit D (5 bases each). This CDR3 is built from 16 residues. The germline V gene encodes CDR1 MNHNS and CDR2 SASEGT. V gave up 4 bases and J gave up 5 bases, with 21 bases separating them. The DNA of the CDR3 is TGTGCCAGCAGTGCCGTTACGGGACCCCTAATGCACGAGCAGTACTTC. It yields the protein CASSAVTGPLMHEQYF.

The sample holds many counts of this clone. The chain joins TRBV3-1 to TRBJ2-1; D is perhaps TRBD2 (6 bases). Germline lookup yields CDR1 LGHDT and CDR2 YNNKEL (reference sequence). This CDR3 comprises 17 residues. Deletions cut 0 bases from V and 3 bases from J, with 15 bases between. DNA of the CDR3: TGTGCCAGCAGCCAAGAGGGGGGTTACAATCGCTACAATGAGCAGTTCTTC. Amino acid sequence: CASSQEGGYNRYNEQFF.

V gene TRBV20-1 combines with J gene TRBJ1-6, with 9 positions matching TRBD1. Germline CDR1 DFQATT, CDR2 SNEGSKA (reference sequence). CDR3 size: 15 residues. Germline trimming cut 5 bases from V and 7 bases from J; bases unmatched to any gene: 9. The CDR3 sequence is CSAGRGQGRNSPLHF. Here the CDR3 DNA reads TGCAGTGCTGGACGCGGACAGGGGAGGAATTCACCCCTCCACTTT.

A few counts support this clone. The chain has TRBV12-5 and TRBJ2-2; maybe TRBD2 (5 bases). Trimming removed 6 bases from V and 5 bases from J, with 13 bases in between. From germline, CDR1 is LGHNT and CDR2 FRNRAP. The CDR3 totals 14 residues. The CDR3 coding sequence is TGTGCTAGTGGGTGGACCCCGGGGACCGGGGAGCTGTTTTTT. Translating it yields CASGWTPGTGELFF.

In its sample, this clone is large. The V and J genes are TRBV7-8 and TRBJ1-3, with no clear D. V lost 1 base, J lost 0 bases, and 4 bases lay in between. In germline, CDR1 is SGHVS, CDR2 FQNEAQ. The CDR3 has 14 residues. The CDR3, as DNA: TGTGCCAGCAGCTTAGACAGCTCTGGAAACACCATATATTTT. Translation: CASSLDSSGNTIYF.

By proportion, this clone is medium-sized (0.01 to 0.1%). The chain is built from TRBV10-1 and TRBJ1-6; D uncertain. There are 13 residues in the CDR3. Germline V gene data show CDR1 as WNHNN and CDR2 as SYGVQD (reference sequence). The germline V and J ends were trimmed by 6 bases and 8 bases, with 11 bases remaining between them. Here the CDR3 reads CASRPDGYSPLHF. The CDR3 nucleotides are TGCGCCAGCAGACCGGACGGATATTCACCCCTCCACTTT.

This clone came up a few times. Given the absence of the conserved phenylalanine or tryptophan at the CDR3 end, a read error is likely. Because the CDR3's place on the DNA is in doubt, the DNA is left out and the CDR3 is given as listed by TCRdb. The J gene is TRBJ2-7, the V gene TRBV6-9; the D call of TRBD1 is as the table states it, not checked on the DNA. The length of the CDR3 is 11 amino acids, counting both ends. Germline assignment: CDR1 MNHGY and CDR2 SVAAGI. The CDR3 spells CAITVLAQAWG.

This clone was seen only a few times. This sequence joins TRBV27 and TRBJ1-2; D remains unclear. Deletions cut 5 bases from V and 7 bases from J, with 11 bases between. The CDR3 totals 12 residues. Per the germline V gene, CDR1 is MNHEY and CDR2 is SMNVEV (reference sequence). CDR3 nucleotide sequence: TGTGCCAGCAGTCCGAACGGGTTTGGCTACACCTTC. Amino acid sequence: CASSPNGFGYTF.

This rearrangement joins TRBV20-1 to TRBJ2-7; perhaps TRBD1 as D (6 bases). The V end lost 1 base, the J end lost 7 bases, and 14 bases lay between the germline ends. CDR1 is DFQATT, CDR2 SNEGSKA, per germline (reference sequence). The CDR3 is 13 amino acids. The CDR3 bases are TGCAGTGCTAGAGGGCAACAGGGAAGGGAGCAGTACTTC. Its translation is CSARGQQGREQYF.

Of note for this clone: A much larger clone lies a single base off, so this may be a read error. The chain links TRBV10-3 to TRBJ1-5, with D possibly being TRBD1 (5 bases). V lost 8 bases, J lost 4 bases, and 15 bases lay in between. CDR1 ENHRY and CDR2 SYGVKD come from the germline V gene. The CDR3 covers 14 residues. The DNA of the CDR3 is TGTGCCATCGGGACCGGTGATAGGAATCAGCCCCAGCATTTT. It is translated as CAIGTGDRNQPQHF.

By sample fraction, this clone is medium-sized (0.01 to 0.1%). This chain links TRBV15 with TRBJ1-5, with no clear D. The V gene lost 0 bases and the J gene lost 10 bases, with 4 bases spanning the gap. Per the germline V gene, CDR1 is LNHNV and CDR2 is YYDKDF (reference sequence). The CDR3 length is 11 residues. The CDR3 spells CATSRDFPQHF. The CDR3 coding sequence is TGTGCCACCAGCAGAGATTTCCCCCAGCATTTT.

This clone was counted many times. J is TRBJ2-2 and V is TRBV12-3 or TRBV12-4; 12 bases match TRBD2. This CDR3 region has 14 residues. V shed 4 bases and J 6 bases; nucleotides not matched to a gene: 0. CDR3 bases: TGTGCCAGCAGTTCTAGCGGGGGGGCCGGGGAGCTGTTTTTT. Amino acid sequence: CASSSSGGAGELFF.

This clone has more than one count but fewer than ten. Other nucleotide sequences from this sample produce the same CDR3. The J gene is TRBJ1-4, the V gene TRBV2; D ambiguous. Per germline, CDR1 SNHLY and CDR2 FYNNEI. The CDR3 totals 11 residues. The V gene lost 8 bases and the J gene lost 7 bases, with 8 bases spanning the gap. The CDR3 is CASGWSEKLFF. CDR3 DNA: TGTGCCAGCGGCTGGAGTGAAAAACTGTTTTTT.

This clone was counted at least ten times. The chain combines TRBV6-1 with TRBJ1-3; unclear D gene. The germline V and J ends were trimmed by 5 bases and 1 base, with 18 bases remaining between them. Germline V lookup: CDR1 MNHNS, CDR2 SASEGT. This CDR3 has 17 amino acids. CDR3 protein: CASSLRASGFSGNTIYF. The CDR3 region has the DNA TGTGCCAGCAGTCTCCGGGCATCAGGATTTTCTGGAAACACCATATATTTT.

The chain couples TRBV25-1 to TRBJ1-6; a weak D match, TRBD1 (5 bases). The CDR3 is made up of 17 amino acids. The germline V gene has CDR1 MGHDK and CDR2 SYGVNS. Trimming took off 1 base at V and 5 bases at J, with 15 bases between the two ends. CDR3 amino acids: CASSESWGGRDNSPLHF. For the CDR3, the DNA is TGTGCCAGCAGTGAATCTTGGGGGGGACGGGATAATTCACCCCTCCACTTT.

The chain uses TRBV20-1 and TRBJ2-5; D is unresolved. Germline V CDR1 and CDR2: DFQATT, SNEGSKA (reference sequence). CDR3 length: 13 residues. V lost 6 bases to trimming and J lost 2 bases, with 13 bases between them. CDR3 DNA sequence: TGCAGTGCCCCGGACCCGAATCAAGAGACCCAGTACTTC. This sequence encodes CSAPDPNQETQYF.

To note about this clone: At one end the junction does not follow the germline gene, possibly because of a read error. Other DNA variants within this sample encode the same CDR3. The chain's CDR3 is CASSAYENTEAFF. CDR3 nucleotide sequence: TGTGCAAGCAGCGCCTACGAGAACACTGAAGCTTTCTTT. The chain joins TRBV2 to TRBJ1-1; D is uncertain. Germline CDR1 is SNHLY and CDR2 is FYNNEI. The CDR3 spans 13 residues.

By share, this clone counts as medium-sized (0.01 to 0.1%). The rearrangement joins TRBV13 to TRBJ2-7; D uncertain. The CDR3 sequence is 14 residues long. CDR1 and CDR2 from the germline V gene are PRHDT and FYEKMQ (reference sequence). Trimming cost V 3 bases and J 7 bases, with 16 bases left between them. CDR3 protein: CASSFSRGRSEQYF. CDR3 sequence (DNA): TGTGCCAGCAGCTTCTCTCGAGGCCGGAGTGAGCAGTACTTC.